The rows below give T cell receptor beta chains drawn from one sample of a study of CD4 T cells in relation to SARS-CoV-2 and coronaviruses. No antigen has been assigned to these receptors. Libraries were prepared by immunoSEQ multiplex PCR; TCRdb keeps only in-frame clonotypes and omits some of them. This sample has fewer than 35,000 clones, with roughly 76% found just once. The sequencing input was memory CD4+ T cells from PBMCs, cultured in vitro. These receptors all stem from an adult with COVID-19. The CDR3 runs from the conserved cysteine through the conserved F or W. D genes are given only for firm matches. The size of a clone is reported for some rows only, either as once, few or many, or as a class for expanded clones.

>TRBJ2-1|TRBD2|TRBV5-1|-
TGCGCCAGCAGCCCCGAAGCGGGAGGGCACAATGAGCAGTTCTTC
CASSPEAGGHNEQFF
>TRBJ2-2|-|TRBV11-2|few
TGTGCCAGCAGCTTATTGCGGAACACCGGGGAGCTGTTTTTT
CASSLLRNTGELFF
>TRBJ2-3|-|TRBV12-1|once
TGTGCCAGCAGCTTTGGGGCGGGAGGGGCAGATACGCAGTATTTT
CASSFGAGGADTQYF
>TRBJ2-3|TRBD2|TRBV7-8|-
TGTGCCAGCAGCTTAGGGACTAGCGGTATCACAGATACGCAGTATTTT
CASSLGTSGITDTQYF
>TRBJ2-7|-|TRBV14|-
TGTGCCAGCAGCCGCGGGGACTCCTACGAGCAGTACTTC
CASSRGDSYEQYF
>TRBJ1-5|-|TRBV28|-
TGTGCCAGCAGTCGGGGGGGTAGCAATCAGCCCCAGCATTTT
CASSRGGSNQPQHF
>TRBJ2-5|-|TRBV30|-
TGTGCCTGGAAGGACCCTATAGGCGCGGCCCAGTACTTC
CAWKDPIGAAQYF
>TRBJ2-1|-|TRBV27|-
TGTGCCAGCAGCTGGGGGCTTCCCGGACTAGGAGGGAGCACGAGGGATGAGCAGTTCTTC
CASSWGLPGLGGSTRDEQFF
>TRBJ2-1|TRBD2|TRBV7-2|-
TGTGCCAGCAGCCTCACTAGCGGTACATACAATGAGCAGTTCTTC
CASSLTSGTYNEQFF
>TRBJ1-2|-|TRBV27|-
TGTGCCAGCAGTTCAAGGGGTGGGGGAACGGGCTACACCTTC
CASSSRGGGTGYTF
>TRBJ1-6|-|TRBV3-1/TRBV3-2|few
TGTGCCAGCAGCCAAGTTTTACAGATTAATTCACCCCTCCACTTT
CASSQVLQINSPLHF
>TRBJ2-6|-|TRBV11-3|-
TGTGCCAGCAGCCAATCTGGGGCCAACGTCCTGACTTTC
CASSQSGANVLTF
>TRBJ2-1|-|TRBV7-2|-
TGTGCCAGCAGCTACCGTCCCAGCGGTGAGCAGTTCTTC
CASSYRPSGEQFF
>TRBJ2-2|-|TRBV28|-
TGTGCCAGCAGCCTGGGGCGGGGCGGGAACACCGGGGAGCTGTTTTTT
CASSLGRGGNTGELFF
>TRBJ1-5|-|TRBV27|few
TGTGCCAGCAGGGAAGAGGGCAGGGGTGACCAGCCCCAGCATTTT
CASREEGRGDQPQHF
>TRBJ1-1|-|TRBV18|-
TGTGCCAGCTCAGAATACGGGGGAGAGAACACTGAAGCTTTCTTT
CASSEYGGENTEAFF
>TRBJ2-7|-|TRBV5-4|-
TGTGCCAGCAGCTCCTCAGGGGGGGAGCAGTACTTC
CASSSSGGEQYF
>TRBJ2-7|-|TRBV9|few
TGTGCCAGCAGCGTTAGCGTCGACCACTCCTACGAGCAGTACTTC
CASSVSVDHSYEQYF
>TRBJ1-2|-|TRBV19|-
TGTGCCAGTAGTATGGAGGGCTCCTATGGCTACACCTTC
CASSMEGSYGYTF
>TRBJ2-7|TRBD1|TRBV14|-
TGTGCCAGCAGCCAAGCGGGGACAGTACAGTACTTC
CASSQAGTVQYF
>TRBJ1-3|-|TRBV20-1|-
TGCAGTGCTAGTACTCCGACAGTCTACTCTGGAAACACCATATATTTT
CSASTPTVYSGNTIYF
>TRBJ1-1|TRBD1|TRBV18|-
TGTGCCAGCTCGGAGAGACAGGGGGCGAACACTGAAGCTTTCTTT
CASSERQGANTEAFF
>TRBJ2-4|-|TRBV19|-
TGTGCCAGTAGGACCAGGAGCCTGGAAAACATTCAGTACTTC
CASRTRSLENIQYF
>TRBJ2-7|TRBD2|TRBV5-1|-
TGCGCCAGCACAGGTCTAGCGGGAGGGTACGAGCAGTACTTC
CASTGLAGGYEQYF
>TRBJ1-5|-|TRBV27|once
TGTGCCAGCAGTTTAAATCGCTGGCAGGGAAATCAGCCCCAGCATTTT
CASSLNRWQGNQPQHF
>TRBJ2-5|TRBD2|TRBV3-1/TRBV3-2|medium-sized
TGTGCCAGCAGCCAAGAAAAAGCGGGAGGGGAGACCCAGTACTTC
CASSQEKAGGETQYF
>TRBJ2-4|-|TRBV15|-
TGTGCCACCAGCAGAGATGGGGGCGGGAGCGACATTCAGTACTTC
CATSRDGGGSDIQYF
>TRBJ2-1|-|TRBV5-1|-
TGCGCCAGCAGCTTGGCTACAGGGAGCTCCTACAATGAGCAGTTCTTC
CASSLATGSSYNEQFF
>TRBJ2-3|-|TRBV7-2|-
TGTGCCAGCAGCTTCCGACAGACCGCAGATACGCAGTATTTT
CASSFRQTADTQYF
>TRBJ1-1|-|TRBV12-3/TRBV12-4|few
TGTGCCAGCAGTCAACGGGAGGACACTGAAGCTTTCTTT
CASSQREDTEAFF
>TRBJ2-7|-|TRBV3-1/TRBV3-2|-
TGTGCCAGCAGCCAATGGAACTCCTACGAGCAGTACTTC
CASSQWNSYEQYF
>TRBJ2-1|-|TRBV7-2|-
TGTGCCAGCAGCTTAATGGCCCTGGGCAATGAGCAGTTCTTC
CASSLMALGNEQFF
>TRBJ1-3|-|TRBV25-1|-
TGTGCCAGCAGTGAATACCGGGCTGGAAACACCATATATTTT
CASSEYRAGNTIYF
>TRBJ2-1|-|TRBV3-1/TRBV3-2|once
TGTGCCAGCAGCCAAAATAGGATTGAGCAGTTCTTC
CASSQNRIEQFF
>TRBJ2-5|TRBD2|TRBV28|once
TGTGCCAGCAGTCCAGGACTAGCCGGGGCGGAGACCCAGTACTTC
CASSPGLAGAETQYF
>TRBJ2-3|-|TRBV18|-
TGTGCCAGCTCACCCGGACCGAGATTGGATACGCAGTATTTT
CASSPGPRLDTQYF
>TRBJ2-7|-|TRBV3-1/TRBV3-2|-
TGTGCCAGCAGCCAAGAATTTTTGGGGGGTTGCGTCTACGAGCAGTACTTC
CASSQEFLGGCVYEQYF
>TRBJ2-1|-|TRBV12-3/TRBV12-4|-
TGTGCCAGCGGGAGGGGGTTGGAGCAGTTCTTC
CASGRGLEQFF
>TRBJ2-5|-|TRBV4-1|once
TGCGCCAGCAGCCAAGGACAGGTGGTAGAGACCCAGTACTTC
CASSQGQVVETQYF
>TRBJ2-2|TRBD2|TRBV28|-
TGTGCCAGCAGTAATACTAGCGGGAGAGTTCCGAACACCGGGGAGCTGTTTTTT
CASSNTSGRVPNTGELFF
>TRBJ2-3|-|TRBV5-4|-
TGTGCCAGCAGCCTGGGACGGCTTTTTGGGACAGATACGCAGTATTTT
CASSLGRLFGTDTQYF
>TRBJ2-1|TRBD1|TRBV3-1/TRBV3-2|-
TGTGCCAGCAGCCAAACAGGGGGTAAGCAGTTCTTC
CASSQTGGKQFF
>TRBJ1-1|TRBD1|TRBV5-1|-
TGCGCCAGCAGCTTAGGACAGGCGAACACTGAAGCTTTCTTT
CASSLGQANTEAFF
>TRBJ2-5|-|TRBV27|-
TGTGCCAGCAGTCAGGGTCGGATGGGGACCCAGTACTTC
CASSQGRMGTQYF
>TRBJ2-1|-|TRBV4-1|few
TGCGCCAGCAGCCAAGATCAGGGATTTGAGCAGTTCTTC
CASSQDQGFEQFF
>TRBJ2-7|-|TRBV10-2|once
TGCGCCACCTTTCCAGGGGAAGCCTACGAGCAGTACTTC
CATFPGEAYEQYF
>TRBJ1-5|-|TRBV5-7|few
TGTGCCAGCAGAAGTCGGGGGGATCAGCCCCAGCATTTT
CASRSRGDQPQHF
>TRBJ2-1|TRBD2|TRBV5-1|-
TGCGCCAGCAGAAATGGACTAGCTTGGGACGAGCGGTCGAATGAGCAGTTCTTC
CASRNGLAWDERSNEQFF
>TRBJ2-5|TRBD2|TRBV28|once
TGTGCCAGCTTTTCGCCCAAAGCGGGAATCGAGACCCAGTACTTC
CASFSPKAGIETQYF
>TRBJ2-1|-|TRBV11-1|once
TGTGCCAGCAGCACCCGCTCCTACAATGAGCAGTTCTTC
CASSTRSYNEQFF
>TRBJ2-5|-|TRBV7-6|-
TGTGCCAGCAGCTTAGAACGAACGGAGGGAAAGACCCAGTACTTC
CASSLERTEGKTQYF
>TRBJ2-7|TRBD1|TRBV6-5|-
TGTGCCAGCAGCCGACAGGGTATGTACGAGCAGTACTTC
CASSRQGMYEQYF
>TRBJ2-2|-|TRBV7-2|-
TGTGCCAGCAGCTCTCAAGAGAACACCGGGGAGCTGTTTTTT
CASSSQENTGELFF
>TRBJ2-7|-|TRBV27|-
TGTGCCAGCAGTGGGCCCAGGACCTACGAGCAGTACTTC
CASSGPRTYEQYF
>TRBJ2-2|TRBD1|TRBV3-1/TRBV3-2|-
TGTGCCAGCAGCCAAGTCCCAGGGACAGGGAACTCTAACACCGGGGAGCTGTTTTTT
CASSQVPGTGNSNTGELFF
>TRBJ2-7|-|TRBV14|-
TGTGCCAGCAGCCATTCTAGCCGACGAGCCTACGAGCAGTACTTC
CASSHSSRRAYEQYF
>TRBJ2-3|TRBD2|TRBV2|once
TGTGCCAGCAGTGGGGGACTAGCGGCCACAGATACGCAGTATTTT
CASSGGLAATDTQYF
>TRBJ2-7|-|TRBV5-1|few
TGCGCCAGCAGCTACCTGCCCGGTTCTCACGAGCAGTACTTC
CASSYLPGSHEQYF